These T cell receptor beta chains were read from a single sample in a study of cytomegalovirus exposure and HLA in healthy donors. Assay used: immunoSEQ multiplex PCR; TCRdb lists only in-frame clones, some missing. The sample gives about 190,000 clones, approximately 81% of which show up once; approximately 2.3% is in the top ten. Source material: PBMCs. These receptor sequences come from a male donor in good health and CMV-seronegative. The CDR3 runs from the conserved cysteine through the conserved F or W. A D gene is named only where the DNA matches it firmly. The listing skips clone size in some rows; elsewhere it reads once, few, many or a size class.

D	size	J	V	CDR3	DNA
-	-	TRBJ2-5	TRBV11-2	CASSLQGGLPETQYF	TGTGCCAGCAGCTTACAGGGGGGTTTGCCAGAGACCCAGTACTTC
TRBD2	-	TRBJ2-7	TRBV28	CASSYLAAFYEQYF	TGTGCCAGCAGTTACCTAGCGGCCTTTTACGAGCAGTACTTC
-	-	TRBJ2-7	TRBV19	CASSMGLGYEQYF	TGTGCCAGTAGTATGGGACTTGGGTACGAGCAGTACTTC
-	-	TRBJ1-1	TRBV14	CASSHRRTENTEAFF	TGTGCCAGCAGCCATCGGCGGACAGAGAACACTGAAGCTTTCTTT
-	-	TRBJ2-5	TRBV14	CASSQDWRQGETQYF	TGTGCCAGCAGCCAAGATTGGCGCCAGGGGGAGACCCAGTACTTC
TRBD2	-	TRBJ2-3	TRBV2	CARGSGTSTDTQYF	TGTGCCAGGGGTAGCGGGACTAGCACAGATACGCAGTATTTT
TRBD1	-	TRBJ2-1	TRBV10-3	CAISETRDREGEQFF	TGTGCCATCAGTGAGACCCGGGACAGGGAGGGTGAGCAGTTCTTC
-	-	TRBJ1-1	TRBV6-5	CASRGLGARNTEAFF	TGTGCCAGCAGAGGTTTGGGGGCACGGAACACTGAAGCTTTCTTT
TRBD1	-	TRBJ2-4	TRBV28	CASSSGTGQNIQYF	TGTGCCAGCAGTTCCGGGACAGGGCAAAACATTCAGTACTTC
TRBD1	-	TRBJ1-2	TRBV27	CASSFLQGQLNGYTF	TGTGCCAGCAGTTTCCTCCAGGGACAGCTTAATGGCTACACCTTC
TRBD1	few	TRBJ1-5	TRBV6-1	CASTAWDRGTQPQHF	TGTGCCAGCACCGCTTGGGACAGGGGCACTCAGCCCCAGCATTTT
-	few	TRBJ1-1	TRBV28	CASSLTFRNTEAFF	TGTGCCAGCAGTTTAACCTTCAGGAACACTGAAGCTTTCTTT
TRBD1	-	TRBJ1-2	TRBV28	CASRTGTATCNYGYTF	TGTGCCAGCAGGACCGGGACAGCCACGTGTAACTATGGCTACACCTTC
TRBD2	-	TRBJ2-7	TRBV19	CASSLPGGYEQYF	TGTGCCAGTAGTTTGCCGGGAGGGTACGAGCAGTACTTC
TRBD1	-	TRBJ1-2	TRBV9	CASRDRGNGYTF	TGTGCCAGCAGGGACAGGGGGAATGGCTACACCTTC
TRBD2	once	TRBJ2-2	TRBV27	CASSPWTSGRAGPGELFF	TGTGCCAGCAGTCCATGGACTAGCGGGAGGGCAGGTCCCGGGGAGCTGTTTTTT
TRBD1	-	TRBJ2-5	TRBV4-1	CASSPDRVVTQYF	TGCGCCAGCAGCCCGGACAGGGTGGTGACCCAGTACTTC
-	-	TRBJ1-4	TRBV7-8	CASSQPGLRNEKLFF	TGTGCCAGCAGCCAGCCGGGACTAAGGAATGAAAAACTGTTTTTT
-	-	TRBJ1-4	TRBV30	CAWSARYRQANEKLFF	TGTGCCTGGAGTGCTCGCTATAGACAGGCTAATGAAAAACTGTTTTTT
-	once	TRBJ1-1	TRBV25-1	CASRAFEQSNTEAFF	TGTGCCAGCAGGGCCTTCGAACAGTCGAACACTGAAGCTTTCTTT
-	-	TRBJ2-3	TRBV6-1	CASRPSQVRTDTQYF	TGTGCCAGCAGACCTTCGCAGGTCCGCACAGATACGCAGTATTTT
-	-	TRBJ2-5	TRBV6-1	CATRYTGQTQYF	TGTGCCACTCGCTATACGGGTCAGACCCAGTACTTC
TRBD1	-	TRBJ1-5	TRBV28	CASRSPGQGHQPQHF	TGTGCCAGCAGATCCCCGGGACAGGGACATCAGCCCCAGCATTTT
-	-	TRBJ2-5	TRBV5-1	CASSPWGRHSQETQYF	TGCGCCAGCAGCCCCTGGGGCCGGCACTCCCAAGAGACCCAGTACTTC
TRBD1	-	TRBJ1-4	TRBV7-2	CASSPDRGNEKLFF	TGTGCCAGCAGCCCGGACAGGGGAAATGAAAAACTGTTTTTT
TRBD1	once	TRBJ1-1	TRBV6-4	CASSDTGGNTEAFF	TGTGCCAGCAGTGACACAGGGGGGAACACTGAAGCTTTCTTT
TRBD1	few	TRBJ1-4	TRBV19	CATNRGREKLFF	TGTGCCACCAACAGGGGGAGGGAAAAACTGTTTTTT
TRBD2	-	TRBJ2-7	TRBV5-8	CASSPGLAGVSVGDEQYF	TGTGCCAGCAGCCCGGGACTAGCGGGAGTCAGTGTAGGGGACGAGCAGTACTTC
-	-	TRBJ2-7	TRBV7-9	CASSAQGYEQYF	TGTGCCAGCAGCGCCCAGGGTTACGAGCAGTACTTC
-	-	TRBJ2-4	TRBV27	CASSSREPGGNIQYF	TGTGCCAGCAGTTCCAGAGAACCTGGCGGAAACATTCAGTACTTC
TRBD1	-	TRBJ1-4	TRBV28	CASTDVTGGAGEKLFF	TGTGCCAGCACCGATGTGACAGGGGGCGCCGGAGAAAAACTGTTTTTT
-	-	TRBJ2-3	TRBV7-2	CASSATYKAQYF	TGTGCCAGCAGCGCGACTTACAAAGCGCAGTATTTT
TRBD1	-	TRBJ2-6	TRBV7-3	CASSLSTGAGANVLTF	TGTGCCAGCAGCTTATCCACAGGGGCTGGGGCCAACGTCCTGACTTTC
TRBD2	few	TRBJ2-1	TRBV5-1	CASSRTSGSDEQFF	TGCGCCAGCAGCAGGACTAGCGGGAGTGATGAGCAGTTCTTC
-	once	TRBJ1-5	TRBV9	CASSGVPDSAQPQHF	TGTGCCAGCAGCGGGGTACCAGACAGTGCTCAGCCCCAGCATTTT
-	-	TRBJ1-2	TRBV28	CASRVHQDNYGYTF	TGTGCCAGCAGGGTTCACCAGGATAACTATGGCTACACCTTC
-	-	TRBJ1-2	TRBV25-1	CASSEREGKAYGYTF	TGTGCCAGCAGTGAAAGGGAGGGGAAAGCATATGGCTACACCTTC
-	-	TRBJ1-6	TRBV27	CASSISRDRPLHF	TGTGCCAGCAGTATCTCCAGGGATCGGCCCCTCCACTTT
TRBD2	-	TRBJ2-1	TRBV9	CASSFRLAGGLYNEQFF	TGTGCCAGCAGCTTCCGACTAGCGGGAGGCCTCTACAATGAGCAGTTCTTC
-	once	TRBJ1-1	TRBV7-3	CASSLYGGNTEAFF	TGTGCCAGCAGCTTATACGGAGGGAACACTGAAGCTTTCTTT
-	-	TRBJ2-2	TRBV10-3	CAISGRGASTGELFF	TGTGCCATCAGTGGTCGGGGGGCCTCCACCGGGGAGCTGTTTTTT
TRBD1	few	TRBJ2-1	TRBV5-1	CASSLGGQGLDEQFF	TGCGCCAGCAGCTTGGGGGGACAGGGGCTGGATGAGCAGTTCTTC
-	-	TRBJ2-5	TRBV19	CASTPRGFQETQYF	TGTGCCAGTACCCCCCGGGGGTTCCAAGAGACCCAGTACTTC
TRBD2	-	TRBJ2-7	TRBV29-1	CSGVTSGSFEQYF	TGCAGCGGCGTGACTAGCGGGAGTTTCGAGCAGTACTTC
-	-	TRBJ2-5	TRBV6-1	CASRPHGETQYF	TGTGCCAGCAGGCCCCACGGGGAGACCCAGTACTTC
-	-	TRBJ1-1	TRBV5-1	CASSTTLNTEAFF	TGCGCCAGCAGCACGACTCTGAACACTGAAGCTTTCTTT
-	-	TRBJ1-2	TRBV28	CASSESGRWENYGYTF	TGTGCCAGCAGTGAATCGGGCCGCTGGGAGAACTATGGCTACACCTTC
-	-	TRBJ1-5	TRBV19	CASSTPRGPQHF	TGTGCCAGTAGTACACCCCGAGGGCCCCAGCATTTT
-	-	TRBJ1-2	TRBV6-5	CASSFEGRSGYTF	TGTGCCAGCAGTTTCGAGGGCAGGTCGGGCTACACCTTC
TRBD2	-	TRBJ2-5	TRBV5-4	CASSLGLAGVKGQETQYF	TGTGCCAGCAGCTTGGGTCTAGCGGGAGTTAAGGGCCAAGAGACCCAGTACTTC
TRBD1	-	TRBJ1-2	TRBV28	CASSLYPTGASNYGYTF	TGTGCCAGCAGTCTTTACCCCACAGGGGCTTCTAACTATGGCTACACCTTC
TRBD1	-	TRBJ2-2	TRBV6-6	CASSIDRGPGELFF	TGTGCCAGCAGTATAGACAGGGGGCCCGGGGAGCTGTTTTTT
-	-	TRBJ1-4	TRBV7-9	CASSPNSGFLEKLFF	TGTGCCAGCAGCCCCAACTCGGGGTTTCTTGAAAAACTGTTTTTT
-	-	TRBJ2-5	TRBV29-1	CSGRTQGRETQYF	TGCAGCGGCCGCACACAGGGACGGGAGACCCAGTACTTC
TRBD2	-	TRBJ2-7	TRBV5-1	CASSLVVGGHSYEQYF	TGCGCCAGCAGCTTGGTGGTGGGAGGGCACTCCTACGAGCAGTACTTC
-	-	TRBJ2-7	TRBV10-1	CAKRYCGVFSYEQYF	TGCGCCAAAAGATACTGCGGGGTGTTCTCCTACGAGCAGTACTTC
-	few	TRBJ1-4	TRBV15	CATSRSREKLFF	TGTGCCACCAGCAGATCGAGAGAAAAACTGTTTTTT
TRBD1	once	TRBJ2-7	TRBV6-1	CASSEDRGTEQYF	TGTGCCAGCAGTGAAGACAGGGGGACAGAGCAGTACTTC
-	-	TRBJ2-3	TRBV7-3	CASSLSSVSTDTQYF	TGTGCCAGCAGCTTATCTAGCGTTAGCACAGATACGCAGTATTTT